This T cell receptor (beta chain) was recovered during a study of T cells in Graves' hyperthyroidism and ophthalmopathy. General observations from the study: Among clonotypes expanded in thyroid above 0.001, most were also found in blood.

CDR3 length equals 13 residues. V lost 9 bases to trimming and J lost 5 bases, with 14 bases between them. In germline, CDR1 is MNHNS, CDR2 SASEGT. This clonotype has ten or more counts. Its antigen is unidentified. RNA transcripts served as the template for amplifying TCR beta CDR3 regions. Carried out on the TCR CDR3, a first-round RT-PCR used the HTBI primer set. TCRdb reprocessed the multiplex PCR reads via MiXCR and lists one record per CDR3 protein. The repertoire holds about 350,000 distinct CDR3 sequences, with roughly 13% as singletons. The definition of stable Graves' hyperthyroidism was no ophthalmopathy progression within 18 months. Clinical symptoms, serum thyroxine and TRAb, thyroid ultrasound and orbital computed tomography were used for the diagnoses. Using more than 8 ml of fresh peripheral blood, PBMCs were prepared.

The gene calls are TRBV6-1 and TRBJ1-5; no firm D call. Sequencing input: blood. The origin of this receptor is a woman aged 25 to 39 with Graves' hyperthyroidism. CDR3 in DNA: TGTGCCAGTTCCAGTGGCTCGGATCAGCCCCAGCATTTT. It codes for CASSSGSDQPQHF.